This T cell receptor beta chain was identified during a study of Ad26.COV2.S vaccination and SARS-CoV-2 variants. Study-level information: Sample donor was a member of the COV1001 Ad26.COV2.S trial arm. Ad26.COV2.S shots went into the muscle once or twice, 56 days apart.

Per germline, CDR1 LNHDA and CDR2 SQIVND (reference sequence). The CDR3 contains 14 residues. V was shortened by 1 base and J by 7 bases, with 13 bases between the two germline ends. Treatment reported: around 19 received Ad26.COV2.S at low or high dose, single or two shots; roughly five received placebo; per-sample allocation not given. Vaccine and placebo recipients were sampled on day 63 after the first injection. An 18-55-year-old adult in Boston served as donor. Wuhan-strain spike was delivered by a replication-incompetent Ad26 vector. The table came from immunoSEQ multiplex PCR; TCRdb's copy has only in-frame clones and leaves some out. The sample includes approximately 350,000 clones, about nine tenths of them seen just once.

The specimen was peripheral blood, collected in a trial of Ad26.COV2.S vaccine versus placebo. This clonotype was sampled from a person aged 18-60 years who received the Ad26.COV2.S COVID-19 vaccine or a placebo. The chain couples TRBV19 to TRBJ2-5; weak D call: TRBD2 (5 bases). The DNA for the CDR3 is TGTGCCAGTAGTATAGTGGGTCTCGGAGGGACCCAGTACTTC. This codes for CASSIVGLGGTQYF.